A selection of T cell receptor beta chains follows, all from one sample in a study of naive and memory T cell subsets. TCRdb passed the UMI-ligation and nested PCR reads through MiXCR, listing each CDR3 protein once. There are around 140,000 distinct CDR3 sequences in the sample; approximately 18% occur only once, and roughly 0.68% lies in the top ten. Sequenced input: naive CD8+ T cells from blood. These receptor sequences come from a human donor in good health. Each CDR3 is given with its conserved first and last residue. The order of the fields is CDR3 protein, CDR3 DNA, V gene, J gene, D gene, CDR3 length, clone size. The D gene is left open where the match is weak. Clone sizes are given selectively: once, few, many, or a class where the clone is expanded.

cdr3_aa: CASGLVLGGRNYGYTF
cdr3_nt: TGTGCTAGTGGTTTGGTACTCGGGGGGCGAAACTATGGCTACACCTTC
v_call: TRBV12-5
j_call: TRBJ1-2
d_call: NA
cdr3_length: 16
clone_size: NA

cdr3_aa: CASSSILAGDSVQETQYF
cdr3_nt: TGTGCCAGCAGTTCCATCCTAGCGGGAGATAGCGTCCAAGAGACCCAGTACTTC
v_call: TRBV28
j_call: TRBJ2-5
d_call: TRBD2
cdr3_length: 18
clone_size: few

cdr3_aa: CASSGVQLGDTQYF
cdr3_nt: TGTGCCAGCAGCGGGGTCCAATTGGGAGATACGCAGTATTTT
v_call: TRBV5-6
j_call: TRBJ2-3
d_call: NA
cdr3_length: 14
clone_size: NA

cdr3_aa: CASSLWGEYEQYF
cdr3_nt: TGTGCCAGCAGTTTATGGGGGGAATACGAGCAGTACTTC
v_call: TRBV27
j_call: TRBJ2-7
d_call: NA
cdr3_length: 13
clone_size: many

cdr3_aa: CASSLGTSDEQFF
cdr3_nt: TGTGCCAGCAGCTTAGGGACTAGTGATGAGCAGTTCTTC
v_call: TRBV11-2
j_call: TRBJ2-1
d_call: TRBD2
cdr3_length: 13
clone_size: NA

cdr3_aa: CATGQAGNQPQHF
cdr3_nt: TGTGCCACCGGACAGGCGGGCAATCAGCCCCAGCATTTT
v_call: TRBV19
j_call: TRBJ1-5
d_call: TRBD1
cdr3_length: 13
clone_size: few

cdr3_aa: CASSLQGRDTGELFF
cdr3_nt: TGTGCCAGCAGCCTCCAGGGTAGGGACACCGGGGAGCTGTTTTTT
v_call: TRBV13
j_call: TRBJ2-2
d_call: NA
cdr3_length: 15
clone_size: NA

cdr3_aa: CASSFGQSYEQYF
cdr3_nt: TGTGCCAGCAGCTTTGGACAGTCCTACGAGCAGTACTTC
v_call: TRBV11-2
j_call: TRBJ2-7
d_call: NA
cdr3_length: 13
clone_size: many

cdr3_aa: CASSPEQGARRETQYF
cdr3_nt: TGCGCCAGCAGCCCCGAACAGGGGGCACGTCGGGAGACCCAGTACTTC
v_call: TRBV4-1
j_call: TRBJ2-5
d_call: TRBD1
cdr3_length: 16
clone_size: few

cdr3_aa: CSVDEQVSSGGWLDEQFF
cdr3_nt: TGCAGCGTTGACGAACAGGTCTCGAGCGGGGGGTGGTTGGATGAGCAGTTCTTC
v_call: TRBV29-1
j_call: TRBJ2-1
d_call: TRBD2
cdr3_length: 18
clone_size: NA

cdr3_aa: CASSSGGTYEQYF
cdr3_nt: TGTGCCAGCAGTTCTGGGGGCACCTACGAGCAGTACTTC
v_call: TRBV12-3/TRBV12-4
j_call: TRBJ2-7
d_call: NA
cdr3_length: 13
clone_size: few

cdr3_aa: CASSNPSRSYNTQYF
cdr3_nt: TGTGCCAGTAGTAACCCTAGCAGGTCTTATAATACGCAGTATTTT
v_call: TRBV19
j_call: TRBJ2-3
d_call: NA
cdr3_length: 15
clone_size: NA

cdr3_aa: CASSFLAQETQYF
cdr3_nt: TGTGCCAGCAGTTTCTTGGCCCAAGAGACCCAGTACTTC
v_call: TRBV12-3/TRBV12-4
j_call: TRBJ2-5
d_call: NA
cdr3_length: 13
clone_size: NA

cdr3_aa: CASSFPGEQYF
cdr3_nt: TGTGCCAGCAGTTTCCCTGGAGAGCAGTACTTC
v_call: TRBV28
j_call: TRBJ2-7
d_call: NA
cdr3_length: 11
clone_size: many

cdr3_aa: CASSSAGAGYTF
cdr3_nt: TGTGCCAGCAGCTCAGCAGGGGCGGGCTACACCTTC
v_call: TRBV27
j_call: TRBJ1-2
d_call: NA
cdr3_length: 12
clone_size: many

cdr3_aa: CASSLDPSGSVETQYF
cdr3_nt: TGTGCCAGCAGCTTAGATCCCAGCGGGAGCGTGGAGACCCAGTACTTC
v_call: TRBV11-2
j_call: TRBJ2-5
d_call: TRBD2
cdr3_length: 16
clone_size: NA

cdr3_aa: CASSYEGVYNEQFF
cdr3_nt: TGTGCCAGCAGTTACGAGGGAGTTTACAATGAGCAGTTCTTC
v_call: TRBV6-5
j_call: TRBJ2-1
d_call: NA
cdr3_length: 14
clone_size: few

cdr3_aa: CASSEGGGLYEQYF
cdr3_nt: TGTGCCAGCAGCGAGGGTGGGGGCCTCTACGAGCAGTACTTC
v_call: TRBV9
j_call: TRBJ2-7
d_call: NA
cdr3_length: 14
clone_size: NA